This T cell receptor (beta chain) comes out of a study of blood T cell repertoires in COVID-19. The V end was cut by 0 bases, the J end by 5 bases, with 12 bases between. The CDR3 covers 15 residues. The germline V gene has CDR1 SGDLS and CDR2 YYNGEE. This clone appeared once. TCRdb keeps only in-frame clones here, not all; method: immunoSEQ multiplex PCR. The profile covers approximately 70,000 clones, with about nine tenths appearing a single time and 2.6% taken by the ten largest. The rearrangement links TRBV9 to TRBJ2-1; maybe TRBD2 (5 bases). The sequencing sample was made of peripheral blood. The origin of this receptor is a man between 45 and 60 years old with COVID-19, enrolled during active disease. CDR3 coding DNA: TGTGCCAGCAGCGTAGCTGGGTCAGCGGACAATGAGCAGTTCTTC. It yields the protein CASSVAGSADNEQFF.